The 24 T cell receptor beta chains given below trace back to one sample, sequenced in a study of shared clonotypes between healthy human individuals. The assay was immunoSEQ multiplex PCR, and TCRdb's table has in-frame clones only and misses some. Counted here are 650,000 to 800,000 clones, 55% to 75% occurring once; the ten biggest clones make up approximately 1.8%. Sequencing used memory CD4+ T cells sorted from blood. As to subset: CD45RA-negative fraction. Every receptor here comes from a woman aged 30 to 39 in good health.

Points on this clone: The identical CDR3 is also encoded by other nucleotide sequences in the sample. The rearrangement uses TRBV5-1 and TRBJ2-5, with D unresolved. Looked up from germline, CDR1 is SGHRS and CDR2 is YFSETQ. The V and J ends lost 5 bases and 4 bases respectively, with 6 bases between them. The CDR3 extends over 11 amino acids. The CDR3: CASSPGETQYF. CDR3 bases: TGCGCCAGCAGTCCAGGAGAGACCCAGTACTTC.

V and J are TRBV5-1 and TRBJ1-3; D is unclear. The CDR3 runs to 14 residues. V was trimmed by 6 bases and J by 0 bases, leaving 10 bases between them. CDR1 SGHRS and CDR2 YFSETQ come from the germline V gene. CDR3 in amino acids: CASKAAYSGNTIYF. The CDR3 nucleotides read TGCGCCAGCAAGGCGGCCTACTCTGGAAACACCATATATTTT.

This clone was detected a few times. The V and J genes are TRBV11-1 and TRBJ2-1, with TRBD2 matching over 10 bases. The CDR3 has 13 amino acids. CDR1 SGHAT and CDR2 FQDESV come from the germline V gene (reference sequence). V shed 8 bases, J shed 6 bases, and the junction held 4 bases outside the gene matches. The CDR3 sequence: CASQRTSGNEQFF. CDR3 sequence (DNA): TGTGCCAGCCAGAGGACTAGCGGCAATGAGCAGTTCTTC.

The chain uses TRBV7-9 and TRBJ2-2, with TRBD2 matching 11 bases. From germline, CDR1 is SEHNR and CDR2 FQNEAQ (reference sequence). The trim removed 6 bases at V and 4 bases at J, leaving 4 bases unmatched. This CDR3 has 15 amino acids. CDR3 in DNA: TGTGCCAGCAGTATAGCGGGAGGGTCCACCGGGGAGCTGTTTTTT. Its translation: CASSIAGGSTGELFF. Drawing the rest from reference TRBV7-9 and TRBJ2-2, the complete variable domain is DTGVSQNPRHKITKRGQNVTFRCDPISEHNRLYWYRQTLGQGPEFLTYFQNEAQLEKSRLLSDRFSAERPKGSFSTLEIQRTEQGDSAMYLCASSIAGGSTGELFFGEGSRLTVL.

The gene calls are TRBV2 and TRBJ2-1; a possible D gene is TRBD1 (6 bases). The CDR3 has 16 residues. The germline V gene encodes CDR1 SNHLY and CDR2 FYNNEI. Deletions cut 4 bases from V and 5 bases from J, with 18 bases between. CDR3 amino acids: CASSVSGTFMDNEQFF. CDR3 sequence (DNA): TGTGCCAGCAGTGTGAGTGGGACATTTATGGACAATGAGCAGTTCTTC.

The chain links TRBV25-1 to TRBJ2-7; no firm D call. The CDR3 length is 18 residues. Deletions cut 1 base from V and 0 bases from J, with 19 bases between. Looked up from germline, CDR1 is MGHDK and CDR2 is SYGVNS. The CDR3 region has the DNA TGTGCCAGCAGTGAATCCCAATCCCGGGTGTCGGGCTCCTACGAGCAGTACTTC. This codes for CASSESQSRVSGSYEQYF.

The table lists this clone with a few counts. V gene TRBV6-5 combines with J gene TRBJ1-1; TRBD1 aligns across 7 bases. Trimming took 6 bases from V and 3 from J; bases not matched to a gene: 7. CDR3 length: 14 residues. Germline values: CDR1 MNHEY, CDR2 SVGAGI. The CDR3 coding sequence is TGTGCCAGCAGCTACAGGGGCGCGGACACTGAAGCTTTCTTT. Protein: CASSYRGADTEAFF.

The CDR3 is CASSETPSYEQYF. The CDR3 region has the DNA TGTGCCAGCAGTGAAACGCCTTCCTACGAGCAGTACTTC. The V call is TRBV6-1, the J call TRBJ2-7; no definite D call. The length of the CDR3 is 13 residues. Germline lookup yields CDR1 MNHNS and CDR2 SASEGT. Trimming cost V 2 bases and J 1 base, with 6 bases left between them.

The chain joins TRBV27 to TRBJ2-1, with 8 bases matching TRBD2. Trimming removed 6 bases from V and 5 bases from J; junction bases left unmatched: 18. The germline gives CDR1 MNHEY, CDR2 SMNVEV (reference sequence). The CDR3 runs to 18 residues. The CDR3 DNA is TGTGCCAGCAGATTCAAATTTGTAGCGGGAACCTTCGACAATGAGCAGTTCTTC. Its protein product is CASRFKFVAGTFDNEQFF.

The genes are TRBV7-9 and TRBJ1-2, with a weak D call TRBD1 (6 bases). The CDR3 spans 15 residues. Germline CDR1 and CDR2: SEHNR and FQNEAQ (reference sequence). Trimming left V 3 bases short and J 0 bases short, with 11 bases between. CDR3: CASSFTTGPNYGYTF. The CDR3 nucleotides read TGTGCCAGCAGCTTCACGACAGGTCCTAACTATGGCTACACCTTC.

This clone was recorded once. The chain carries TRBV25-1 and TRBJ2-7, with D perhaps being TRBD1 or TRBD2 (5 bases each). Germline V gives CDR1 MGHDK, CDR2 SYGVNS. Trimming stripped 8 bases from V and 6 bases from J, with 17 bases between. This CDR3 region has 13 residues. The CDR3 DNA reads as TGTGCCAGCGAACGGCCTACCGGGGCCGAGCAGTACTTC. This sequence encodes CASERPTGAEQYF.

This clone showed up many times. V gene TRBV7-9 combines with J gene TRBJ2-1; 9 bases are shared with TRBD2. V lost 2 bases, J lost 9 bases, and 5 bases stayed unmatched. The CDR3 extends over 14 amino acids. Germline V CDR1 and CDR2: SEHNR, FQNEAQ (reference sequence). In nucleotides, the CDR3 is TGTGCCAGCAGCTTAATGACTAGCGGATTTGAGCAGTTCTTC. This codes for CASSLMTSGFEQFF.

The genes are TRBV9 and TRBJ2-1; D is unresolved. CDR1 and CDR2 (germline): SGDLS, YYNGEE. The CDR3 has 16 residues. V dropped 0 bases and J dropped 2 bases, with 12 bases sitting between them. The CDR3 DNA follows: TGTGCCAGCAGCGTAGCCGCGCTGGGTGCCTACAATGAGCAGTTCTTC. Residues: CASSVAALGAYNEQFF.

CDR3 loop: CASSLDLSFSDTQYF. The DNA for the CDR3 is TGTGCCAGCAGCTTAGATCTCTCATTCTCGGATACGCAGTATTTT. This sequence joins TRBV7-8 and TRBJ2-3; no clear D gene. Trimming took 1 base from V and 6 from J, leaving 14 bases between them. This CDR3 contains 15 residues. Looked up from germline, CDR1 is SGHVS and CDR2 is FQNEAQ.

J is TRBJ2-7 and V is TRBV6-6, with 8 bases that match TRBD1. Germline-derived CDR1 and CDR2 are MNHNY and SVGAGI (reference sequence). V lost 6 bases and J lost 7; bases outside the gene matches: 14. This CDR3 has 15 residues. The CDR3 spells CASSRAADRAREQYF. CDR3 nucleotide sequence: TGTGCCAGCAGCCGTGCCGCGGACAGGGCTCGGGAGCAGTACTTC.

The V call is TRBV4-1, the J call TRBJ2-7, with D unresolved. V was pared by 0 bases and J by 0 bases, with 9 bases between. This CDR3 comprises 15 residues. The germline V gene has CDR1 MGHRA and CDR2 YSYEKL. The CDR3 sequence is CASSQDPRASYEQYF. In nucleotides, the CDR3 is TGCGCCAGCAGCCAAGATCCCCGAGCCTCCTACGAGCAGTACTTC.

The V call is TRBV6-6, the J call TRBJ1-2; perhaps TRBD1 as D (5 bases). The V end lost 2 bases, the J end lost 2 bases, and 9 bases lay between the germline ends. This CDR3 is 14 amino acids long. From germline, CDR1 is MNHNY and CDR2 SVGAGI (reference sequence). The CDR3 nucleotides are TGTGCCAGCAGTTACGCGGCAGGGAACTATGGCTACACCTTC. It specifies CASSYAAGNYGYTF.

The sample holds a few counts of this clone. The rearrangement joins TRBV6-5 to TRBJ2-1, with 7 bases aligning to TRBD2. The J segment lost 3 bases and the V segment lost 6 bases, leaving 8 bases of the junction unmatched. From germline, CDR1 is MNHEY and CDR2 SVGAGI. The CDR3 loop spans 15 amino acids. The CDR3 region has the DNA TGTGCCAGCAGCTCGGGTAGCGGGTACTACAATGAGCAGTTCTTC. Amino acid sequence: CASSSGSGYYNEQFF.

This chain uses TRBV2 with TRBJ1-1; no clear D gene. There are 13 residues in the CDR3. Per the germline V gene, CDR1 is SNHLY and CDR2 is FYNNEI. V shed 8 bases and J shed 0 bases, with 10 bases lying between them. CDR3 amino acids: CASVGYMNTEAFF. The CDR3 DNA reads as TGTGCCAGCGTCGGATACATGAACACTGAAGCTTTCTTT.

The V gene is TRBV15, the J gene TRBJ1-2, with 7 bases that match TRBD1. The J segment lost 8 bases and the V segment lost 0 bases, leaving 9 bases of the junction unmatched. This CDR3 region has 15 residues. Germline V gene data show CDR1 as LNHNV and CDR2 as YYDKDF (reference sequence). In DNA form, the CDR3 reads TGTGCCACCAGCAGAGATCAACAGGGGCGAGGAGGCTACACCTTC. It yields the protein CATSRDQQGRGGYTF.

The chain uses TRBV7-2 and TRBJ1-1; D is perhaps TRBD1 (5 bases). Trimming took 5 bases from V and 4 from J, leaving 17 bases between them. The CDR3 is 15 residues long. CDR1 SGHTA and CDR2 FQGNSA come from the germline V gene. CDR3 sequence reads: CASSPRTPFGTEAFF. The CDR3 DNA follows: TGTGCCAGCAGCCCCAGGACACCGTTCGGCACTGAAGCTTTCTTT. The complete variable domain, with remaining parts taken from reference TRBV7-2 and TRBJ1-1, reads GAGVSQSPSNKVTEKGKDVELRCDPISGHTALYWYRQSLGQGLEFLIYFQGNSAPDKSGLPSDRFSAERTGGSVSTLTIQRTQQEDSAVYLCASSPRTPFGTEAFFGQGTRLTVV.

V gene TRBV5-6 combines with J gene TRBJ1-4; D gene uncertain. Germline CDR1 SGHDT, CDR2 YYEEEE. This CDR3 has 15 amino acids. V was clipped by 0 bases and J by 2 bases, with 8 bases between them. The CDR3 loop is CASSLVGPTNEKLFF. The CDR3 bases are TGTGCCAGCAGCTTGGTCGGGCCGACTAATGAAAAACTGTTTTTT.

The V call is TRBV27, the J call TRBJ2-7; 7 bases match TRBD2. The length of the CDR3 is 16 residues. V dropped 6 bases and J dropped 1; count of bases not matched to a gene: 12. From germline, CDR1 is MNHEY and CDR2 SMNVEV (reference sequence). CDR3 DNA sequence: TGTGCCAGCAGCCCCCGGGTGGGACTAAAATCCTACGAGCAGTACTTC. Protein sequence: CASSPRVGLKSYEQYF.

This chain links TRBV5-6 with TRBJ2-7, with D perhaps matching TRBD1 (6 bases). Between the trimmed V and J ends, which lost 5 bases and 2 bases, there was a span of 14 bases. The CDR3 spans 14 residues. The V gene's germline CDR1 is SGHDT and CDR2 YYEEEE. The CDR3 spells CASSYDRITYEQYF. The CDR3, as DNA: TGTGCCAGCAGTTACGACAGGATCACCTACGAGCAGTACTTC.